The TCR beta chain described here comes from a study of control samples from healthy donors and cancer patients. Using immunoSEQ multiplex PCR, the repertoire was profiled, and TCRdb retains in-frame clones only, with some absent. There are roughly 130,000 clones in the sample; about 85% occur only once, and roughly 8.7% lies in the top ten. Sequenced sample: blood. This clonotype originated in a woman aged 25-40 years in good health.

Here the CDR3 reads CASRSLVTDTQYF. CDR3 nucleotides: TGCGCCAGCAGGTCTCTTGTCACAGATACGCAGTATTTT. This rearrangement joins TRBV4-1 to TRBJ2-3; D is ambiguous. With 6 bases removed from V and 2 bases from J, the gap between germline ends came to 9 bases. CDR3 length: 13 residues. Germline values: CDR1 MGHRA, CDR2 YSYEKL.